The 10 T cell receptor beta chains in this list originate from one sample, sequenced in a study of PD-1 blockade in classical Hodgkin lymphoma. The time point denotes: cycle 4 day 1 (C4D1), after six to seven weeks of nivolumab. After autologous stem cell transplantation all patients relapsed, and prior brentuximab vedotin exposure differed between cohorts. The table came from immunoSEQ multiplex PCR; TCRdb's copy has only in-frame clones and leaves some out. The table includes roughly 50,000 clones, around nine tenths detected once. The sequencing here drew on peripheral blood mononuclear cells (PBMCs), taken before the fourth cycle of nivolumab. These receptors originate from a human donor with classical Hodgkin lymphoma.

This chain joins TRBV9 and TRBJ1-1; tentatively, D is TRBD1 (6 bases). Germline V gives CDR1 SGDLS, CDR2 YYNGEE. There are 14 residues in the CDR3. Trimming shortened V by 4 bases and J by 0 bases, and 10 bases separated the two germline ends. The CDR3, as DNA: TGTGCCAGCAGCCCCTGGACAGTGAACACTGAAGCTTTCTTT. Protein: CASSPWTVNTEAFF.

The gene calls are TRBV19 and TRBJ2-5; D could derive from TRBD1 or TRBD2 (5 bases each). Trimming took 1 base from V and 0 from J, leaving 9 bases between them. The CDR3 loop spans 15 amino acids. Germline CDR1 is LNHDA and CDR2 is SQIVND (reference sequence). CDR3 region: CASSIAWGNQETQYF. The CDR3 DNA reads TGTGCCAGTAGTATAGCATGGGGGAACCAAGAGACCCAGTACTTC. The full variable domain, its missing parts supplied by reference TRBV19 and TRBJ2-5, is DGGITQSPKYLFRKEGQNVTLSCEQNLNHDAMYWYRQDPGQGLRLIYYSQIVNDFQKGDIAEGYSVSREKKESFPLTVTSAQKNPTAFYLCASSIAWGNQETQYFGPGTRLLVL.

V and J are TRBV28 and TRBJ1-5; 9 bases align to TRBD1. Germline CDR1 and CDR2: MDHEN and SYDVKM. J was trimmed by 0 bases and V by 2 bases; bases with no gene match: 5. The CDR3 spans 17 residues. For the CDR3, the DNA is TGTGCCAGCAGTTTAGGGGACAGGGCGTATAGCAATCAGCCCCAGCATTTT. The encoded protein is CASSLGDRAYSNQPQHF.

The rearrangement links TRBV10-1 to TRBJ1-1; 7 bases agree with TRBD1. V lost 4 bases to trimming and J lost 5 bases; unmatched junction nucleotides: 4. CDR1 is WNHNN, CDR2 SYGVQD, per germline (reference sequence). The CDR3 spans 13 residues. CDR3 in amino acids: CASSGQGGTEAFF. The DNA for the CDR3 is TGCGCCAGCAGTGGCCAGGGGGGGACTGAAGCTTTCTTT.

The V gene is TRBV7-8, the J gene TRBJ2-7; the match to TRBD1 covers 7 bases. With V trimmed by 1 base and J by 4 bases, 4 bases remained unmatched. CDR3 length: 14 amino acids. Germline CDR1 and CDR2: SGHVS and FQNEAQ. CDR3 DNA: TGTGCCAGCAGCTTAGAGACAGGGTTATACGAGCAGTACTTC. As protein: CASSLETGLYEQYF.

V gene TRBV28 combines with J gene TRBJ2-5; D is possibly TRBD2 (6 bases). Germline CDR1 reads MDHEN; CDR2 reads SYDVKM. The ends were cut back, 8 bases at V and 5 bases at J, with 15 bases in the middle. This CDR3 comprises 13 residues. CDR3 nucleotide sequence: TGTGCCAGCTCGCGATCTAGCGCTGAGACCCAGTACTTC. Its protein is CASSRSSAETQYF. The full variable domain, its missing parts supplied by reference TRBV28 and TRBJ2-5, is DVKVTQSSRYLVKRTGEKVFLECVQDMDHENMFWYRQDPGLGLRLIYFSYDVKMKEKGDIPEGYSVSREKKERFSLILESASTNQTSMYLCASSRSSAETQYFGPGTRLLVL.

The CDR3 here is CASSPGTSAGQETQYF. The CDR3, as DNA: TGCGCCAGCAGCCCCGGGACTAGCGCAGGTCAAGAGACCCAGTACTTC. This sequence joins TRBV5-1 and TRBJ2-5; TRBD2 agrees at 10 bases. The germline CDR1 and CDR2 sequences are SGHRS and YFSETQ. V gave up 4 bases and J gave up 2 bases; unmatched junction bases: 8. The CDR3 consists of 16 residues.

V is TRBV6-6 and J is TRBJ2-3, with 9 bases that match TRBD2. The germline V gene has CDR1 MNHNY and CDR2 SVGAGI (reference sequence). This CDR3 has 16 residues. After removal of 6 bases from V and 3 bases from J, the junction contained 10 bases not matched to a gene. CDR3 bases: TGTGCCAGCAGCGACTTTAGCGGGGGAATAACAGATACGCAGTATTTT. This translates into CASSDFSGGITDTQYF.

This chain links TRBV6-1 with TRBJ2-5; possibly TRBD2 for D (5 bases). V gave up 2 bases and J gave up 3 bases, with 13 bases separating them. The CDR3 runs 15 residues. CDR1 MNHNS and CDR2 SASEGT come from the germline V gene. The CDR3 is CASSETLRGKETQYF. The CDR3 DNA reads TGTGCCAGCAGTGAAACTCTCCGGGGAAAAGAGACCCAGTACTTC.

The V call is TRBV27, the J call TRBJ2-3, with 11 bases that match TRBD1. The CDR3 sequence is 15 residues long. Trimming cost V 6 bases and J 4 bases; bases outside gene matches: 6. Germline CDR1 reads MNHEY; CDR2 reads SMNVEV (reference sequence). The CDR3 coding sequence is TGTGCCAGCAGCCGACGGACAGGGGGCCCAGATACGCAGTATTTT. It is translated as CASSRRTGGPDTQYF.